This TCR beta chain was identified during a study of circulating CD8 cells and anti-PD-1 response in melanoma. Study-level background: Six of 13 patients had prior targeted therapy or immunotherapy; seven did not. Study-level findings and limits: TIGIT repertoires were least diverse, DNEG repertoires most diverse. Published repertoire comparisons used only baseline and M1 samples. Generally, no replicate experiments were performed.

By sample share, this clonotype is medium-sized. Its antigen is currently unknown. Germline assignment: CDR1 MNHEY and CDR2 SMNVEV (reference sequence). The CDR3 length is 15 residues. Trimming removed 2 bases at V and 0 bases at J, with 5 bases between. Each library started from approximately 14 ng of total RNA using the QIAseq Immune Repertoire TCR panel. MiXCR, applied by TCRdb to the reads, yields one record per CDR3 protein. The table includes 390 or so distinct CDR3 sequences, roughly 10% detected once. Sorting of live CD3+CD8+TCRalphabeta+ cells by PD-1 and/or TIGIT gave four subsets. The rearrangement joins TRBV27 to TRBJ2-6; D is undetermined. This receptor was identified in a human donor with melanoma. The source was CD8+ T cells from PBMCs, collected at baseline or after one month of anti-PD-1 therapy (not recorded which). For the CDR3, the DNA is TGTGCCAGCAGTTTACAAGCCTCTGGGGCCAACGTCCTGACTTTC. It specifies CASSLQASGANVLTF.